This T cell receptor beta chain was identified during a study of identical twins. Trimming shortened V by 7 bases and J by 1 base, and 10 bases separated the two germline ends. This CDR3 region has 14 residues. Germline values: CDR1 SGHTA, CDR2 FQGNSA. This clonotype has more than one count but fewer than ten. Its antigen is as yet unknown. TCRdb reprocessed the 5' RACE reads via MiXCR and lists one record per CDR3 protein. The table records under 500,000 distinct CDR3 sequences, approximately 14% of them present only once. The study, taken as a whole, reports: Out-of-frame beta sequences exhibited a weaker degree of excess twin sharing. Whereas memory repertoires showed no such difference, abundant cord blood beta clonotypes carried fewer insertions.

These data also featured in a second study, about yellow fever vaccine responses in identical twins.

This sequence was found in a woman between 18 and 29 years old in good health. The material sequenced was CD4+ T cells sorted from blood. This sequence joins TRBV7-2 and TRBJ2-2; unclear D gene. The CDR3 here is CASKSTLNTGELFF. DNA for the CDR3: TGTGCCAGCAAATCTACGTTGAACACCGGGGAGCTGTTTTTT.